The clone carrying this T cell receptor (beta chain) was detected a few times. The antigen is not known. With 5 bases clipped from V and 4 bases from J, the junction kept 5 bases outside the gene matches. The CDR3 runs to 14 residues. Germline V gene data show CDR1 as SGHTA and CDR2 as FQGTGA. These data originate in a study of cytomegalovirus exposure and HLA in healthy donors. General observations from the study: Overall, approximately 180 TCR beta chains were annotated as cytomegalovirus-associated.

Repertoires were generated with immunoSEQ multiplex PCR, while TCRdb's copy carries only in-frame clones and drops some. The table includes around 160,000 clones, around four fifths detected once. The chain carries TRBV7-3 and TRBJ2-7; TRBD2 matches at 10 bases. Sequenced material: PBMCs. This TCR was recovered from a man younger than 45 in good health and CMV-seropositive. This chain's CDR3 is CASSTSGGEYEQYF. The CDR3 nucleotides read TGTGCCAGCAGCACAAGCGGGGGGGAATACGAGCAGTACTTC.